The 8 T cell receptor beta chains below were found in one sample sequenced in a study of blood T cell repertoires in COVID-19. The repertoire was sequenced with immunoSEQ multiplex PCR; TCRdb's copy has only in-frame clones and lacks some. This table holds about 180,000 clones, around 83% found once. The sequenced sample consisted of peripheral blood. These receptors all stem from a woman aged 25 to 39 with active or convalescent COVID-19.

This chain joins TRBV18 and TRBJ1-1; 9 bases align to TRBD1. From germline, CDR1 is KGHSH and CDR2 LQKENI. The CDR3 consists of 16 residues. With V trimmed by 3 bases and J by 1 base, 6 bases remained unmatched. The CDR3 nucleotides are TGTGCCAGCTCACCCTTGGGACAGGGAAGGAACACTGAAGCTTTCTTT. Residues: CASSPLGQGRNTEAFF.

The chain uses TRBV5-4 and TRBJ2-7; D not resolved. The V gene lost 4 bases and the J gene lost 0 bases, with 11 bases spanning the gap. Germline assignment: CDR1 SGHNT and CDR2 YYREEE (reference sequence). The CDR3 consists of 14 residues. CDR3: CASSPGYDSYEQYF. Written as DNA, the CDR3 is TGTGCCAGCAGCCCCGGTTACGACTCCTACGAGCAGTACTTC.

The gene calls are TRBV7-2 and TRBJ2-5, with D possibly TRBD2 on 6 matching bases. Germline V CDR1 and CDR2: SGHTA, FQGNSA. Deletions cut 7 bases from V and 0 bases from J, with 24 bases between. The CDR3 is 18 residues long. As DNA, the CDR3 is TGTGCCAGCAAGGGGCCGGAGCTGCCTAGCGCGTACCAAGAGACCCAGTACTTC. It is translated as CASKGPELPSAYQETQYF.

In nucleotides, the CDR3 is TGTGCCACCAGTGAGCCCGGACTAGCGGGAGTGGGTTGGGGCCAAGAGACCCAGTACTTC. Translated: CATSEPGLAGVGWGQETQYF. V gene TRBV24-1 combines with J gene TRBJ2-5, with 13 bases lining up with TRBD2. CDR1 and CDR2 from the germline V gene are KGHDR and SFDVKD. The CDR3 spans 20 residues. The ends lost 4 bases at V and 1 base at J; junction bases unmatched: 14.

A single count supports this clone. The V gene is TRBV10-2, the J gene TRBJ1-1; 7 bases align to TRBD1. This CDR3 is built from 14 residues. V lost 6 bases and J lost 5; bases outside the gene matches: 9. The germline gives CDR1 WSHSY, CDR2 SAAADI. CDR3 residues: CASRRDRAQTEAFF. CDR3 DNA sequence: TGCGCCAGCAGAAGAGACAGGGCCCAAACTGAAGCTTTCTTT.

This chain links TRBV13 with TRBJ1-3, with D perhaps TRBD1 (6 bases). This CDR3 has 14 residues. Germline CDR1 PRHDT, CDR2 FYEKMQ (reference sequence). Deletions cut 7 bases from V and 7 bases from J, with 17 bases between. CDR3 sequence: CASTIGGRGNTIYF. Written as DNA, the CDR3 is TGTGCCAGCACCATAGGGGGGAGAGGTAACACCATATATTTT.

The gene calls are TRBV28 and TRBJ1-5, with TRBD1 identical over 9 bases. The CDR3 has 16 residues. Per the germline V gene, CDR1 is MDHEN and CDR2 is SYDVKM. V gave up 7 bases and J gave up 4 bases; unmatched junction bases: 11. CDR3 nucleotides: TGTGCCAGCATCCCTCGGGACAGGGTAGGGAATCAGCCCCAGCATTTT. Its translation is CASIPRDRVGNQPQHF.

The chain employs TRBV6-5 and TRBJ1-1, with 8 bases identical to TRBD1. After removal of 0 bases from V and 5 bases from J, the junction contained 5 bases not matched to a gene. Germline-derived CDR1 and CDR2 are MNHEY and SVGAGI. CDR3 length equals 15 residues. This chain's CDR3 is CASSYSAGGRTEAFF. The CDR3 coding sequence is TGTGCCAGCAGTTACTCCGCAGGGGGCAGAACTGAAGCTTTCTTT.